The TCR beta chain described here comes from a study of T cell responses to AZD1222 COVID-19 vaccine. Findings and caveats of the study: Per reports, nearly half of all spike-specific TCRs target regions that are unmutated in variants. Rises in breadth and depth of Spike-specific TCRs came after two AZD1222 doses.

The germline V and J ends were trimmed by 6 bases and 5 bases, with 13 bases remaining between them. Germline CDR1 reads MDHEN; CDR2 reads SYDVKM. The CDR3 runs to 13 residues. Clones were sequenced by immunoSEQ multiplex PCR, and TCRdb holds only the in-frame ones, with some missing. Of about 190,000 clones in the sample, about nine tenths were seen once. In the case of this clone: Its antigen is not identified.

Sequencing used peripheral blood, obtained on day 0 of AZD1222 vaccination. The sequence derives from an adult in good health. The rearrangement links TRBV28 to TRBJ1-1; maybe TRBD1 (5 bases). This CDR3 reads CASSLGGETEAFF. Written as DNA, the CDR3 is TGTGCCAGCAGCCTTGGAGGGGAAACTGAAGCTTTCTTT.